The clone carrying this TCR beta chain was counted between two and nine times. It was RNA transcripts that yielded the amplified TCR beta CDR3 regions. An initial round of RT-PCR targeting the TCR CDR3 relied on the HTBI primer set. One entry per CDR3 protein, called by TCRdb with MiXCR from the multiplex PCR reads. This sample has hundreds of thousands of distinct CDR3 sequences, with approximately 15% found just once. Germline V gene data show CDR1 as MNHEY and CDR2 as SVGEGT. J lost 1 base, V lost 5 bases, and 6 bases had no gene match. The CDR3 sequence is 15 residues long. This record comes from a study of T cells in Graves' hyperthyroidism and ophthalmopathy. Study at large: Staff took peripheral blood when the initial diagnosis was made, before any treatment began.

The V and J genes are TRBV6-2 or TRBV6-3 and TRBJ1-1; 8 bases are a match to TRBD1. Sequencing input: blood. The origin of this receptor is a woman aged 45-59 years with Graves' ophthalmopathy. The CDR3: CASSDYRGWNTEAFF. CDR3 bases: TGTGCCAGCAGTGACTACAGGGGGTGGAACACTGAAGCTTTCTTT.